The clone carrying this TCR beta chain was seen a handful of times. Its specificity is unknown. The CDR3 is 14 amino acids. Germline V gene sequence: CDR1 MNHEY, CDR2 SVGAGI. Trimming shortened V by 2 bases and J by 7 bases, and 14 bases separated the two germline ends. The sample is drawn from a study of T cells after yellow fever vaccination. Production of TCR cDNA was by 5'RACE template switching, which also added a universal primer site and UMIs. TCRdb passed the 5' RACE reads through MiXCR, listing each CDR3 protein once. The repertoire has hundreds of thousands of distinct CDR3 sequences, about 9.5% of them found once; the top ten carry more than 15%. Study-wide results and caveats: Post-booster repertoires contained most primary-vaccination clones again (roughly 96% CD4, roughly 91% CD8). Though weaker, the secondary response peaked faster, on day 5 versus 15. Contamination by abundant bulk-population clonotypes could be present in FACS-sorted repertoires.

The sequenced sample was PBMCs, obtained on the day of the first yellow fever vaccination. This chain connects TRBV6-5 to TRBJ2-5; D may be TRBD2 (6 bases). The TCR sequence derives from a young man who received the YFV17D yellow fever vaccine. The CDR3 region has the DNA TGTGCCAGCAGTTACGGCAGGGAGGTAGCGACCCAGTACTTC. Protein: CASSYGREVATQYF.